What follows are 9 T cell receptor beta chains derived from one specimen sequenced in a study of blood T cell repertoires in COVID-19. Only in-frame clones appear in the TCRdb table, and some are missing; sequencing was by immunoSEQ multiplex PCR. The table shows more than 85,000 clones, with more than 90% occurring only once. The specimen was peripheral blood. The receptors originated from a woman between 45 and 60 years old with COVID-19, enrolled during active disease.

CDR3 region: CATTRDRVGEKLFF. CDR3 DNA: TGTGCCACGACCCGGGACAGGGTTGGGGAAAAACTGTTTTTT. J is TRBJ1-4 and V is TRBV2; 9 bases agree with TRBD1. Germline CDR1 SNHLY, CDR2 FYNNEI. The CDR3 contains 14 residues. J gave up 8 bases and V 10 bases, and 11 bases lay outside the gene matches.

J is TRBJ1-1 and V is TRBV7-2; 7 bases map to TRBD1. Trimming at V came to 1 base and at J to 5 bases, leaving 4 bases not matched to a gene. The germline V gene encodes CDR1 SGHTA and CDR2 FQGNSA. The CDR3 totals 14 residues. CDR3 in amino acids: CASSLGPQGTEAFF. CDR3 nucleotide sequence: TGTGCCAGCAGCTTAGGTCCACAGGGGACTGAAGCTTTCTTT. Using reference TRBV7-2 and TRBJ1-1 for the parts outside the CDR3, the full variable domain is GAGVSQSPSNKVTEKGKDVELRCDPISGHTALYWYRQSLGQGLEFLIYFQGNSAPDKSGLPSDRFSAERTGGSVSTLTIQRTQQEDSAVYLCASSLGPQGTEAFFGQGTRLTVV.

This rearrangement joins TRBV19 to TRBJ2-3; 10 nucleotides line up with TRBD2. The germline V gene has CDR1 LNHDA and CDR2 SQIVND (reference sequence). V lost 6 bases to trimming and J lost 8 bases; unmatched junction nucleotides: 11. The CDR3 has 15 amino acids. DNA for the CDR3: TGTGCCAGTAGCTCAGCGGGGGGGAATTTCGGTACGCAGTATTTT. It yields the protein CASSSAGGNFGTQYF.

This chain links TRBV21-1 with TRBJ1-2; TRBD1 reflects the table's D call only, with no check against the DNA. TRBV21-1 is classified as a pseudogene. The length of the CDR3 is 15 residues. The CDR3 region has the DNA TGTGCCAGCAGCCCCCGTGCCAGGCCCCACTATGGCTACACCTTC. This sequence encodes CASSPRARPHYGYTF.

V and J are TRBV19 and TRBJ1-5, with D unresolved. V lost 4 bases and J lost 0, with 10 bases in between. Germline assignment: CDR1 LNHDA and CDR2 SQIVND (reference sequence). The CDR3 has 15 residues. CDR3 nucleotides: TGTGCCAGTAGTAAGCCGTCCTATAGCAATCAGCCCCAGCATTTT. Translated: CASSKPSYSNQPQHF.

The CDR3 loop reads CASSLQGQQYF. The CDR3 DNA is TGTGCCAGCAGCTTACAGGGTCAGCAGTACTTC. V usage is TRBV5-6 and J usage is TRBJ2-7; TRBD1 is a possible D gene (6 bases). Trimming took off 2 bases at V and 8 bases at J, with 8 bases between the two ends. Germline loops: CDR1 SGHDT, CDR2 YYEEEE. The CDR3 sequence is 11 residues long. Looking up the rest from reference TRBV5-6 and TRBJ2-7 gives the full variable domain: DAGVTQSPTHLIKTRGQQVTLRCSPKSGHDTVSWYQQALGQGPQFIFQYYEEEERQRGNFPDRFSGHQFPNYSSELNVNALLLGDSALYLCASSLQGQQYFGPGTRLTVT.

The rearrangement links TRBV6-5 to TRBJ1-1, with a tentative D call TRBD1 (6 bases). CDR1 is MNHEY, CDR2 SVGAGI, per germline. The V end lost 8 bases, the J end lost 7 bases, and 20 bases lay between the germline ends. The CDR3 extends over 14 amino acids. This CDR3 is CASSFRGAQGEAFF. In DNA, the CDR3 is TGTGCCAGCTCCTTCCGGGGGGCGCAGGGTGAAGCTTTCTTT.

This clone showed up just once. The rearrangement joins TRBV6-2 or TRBV6-3 to TRBJ1-3, with D perhaps TRBD1 (5 bases). The CDR3 loop spans 16 amino acids. Germline CDR1 and CDR2: MNHEY and SVGEGT. Trimming took 0 bases from V and 3 from J, leaving 12 bases between them. This chain's CDR3 is CASSYSEGTGGNTIYF. As DNA, the CDR3 is TGTGCCAGCAGTTACTCGGAGGGGACGGGTGGAAACACCATATATTTT.

The chain combines TRBV3-1 (or the pseudogene TRBV3-2) with TRBJ1-6; 8 bases are a match to TRBD1. CDR1 LGHDT and CDR2 YNNKEL come from the germline V gene (reference sequence). Unmatched junction bases numbered 3, after V lost 1 base and J lost 4 bases. The CDR3 length is 16 residues. The CDR3 is CASSQGQGRYNSPLHF. The CDR3 nucleotides read TGTGCCAGCAGCCAAGGACAGGGGCGGTATAATTCACCCCTCCACTTT.